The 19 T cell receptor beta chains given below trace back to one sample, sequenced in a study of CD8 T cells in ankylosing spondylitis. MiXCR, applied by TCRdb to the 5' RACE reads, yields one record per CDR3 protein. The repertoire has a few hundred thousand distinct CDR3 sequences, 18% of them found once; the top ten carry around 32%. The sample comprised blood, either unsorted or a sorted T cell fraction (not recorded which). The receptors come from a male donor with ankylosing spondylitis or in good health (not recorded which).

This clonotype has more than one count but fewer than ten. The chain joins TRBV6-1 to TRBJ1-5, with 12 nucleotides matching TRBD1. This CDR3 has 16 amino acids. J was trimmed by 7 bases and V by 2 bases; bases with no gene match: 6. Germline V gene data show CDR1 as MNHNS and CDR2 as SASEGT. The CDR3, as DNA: TGTGCCAGCAGTGAATTGGGACAGGGGGCGGGACAGCCCCAGCATTTT. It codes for CASSELGQGAGQPQHF.

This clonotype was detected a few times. DNA for the CDR3: TGTGCCAGCAGCCTTCAGGTTGCCAACGAGCAGTACTTC. Translating gives CASSLQVANEQYF. This sequence joins TRBV27 and TRBJ2-7, with D hard to call. The CDR3 is made up of 13 amino acids. Trimming took off 6 bases at V and 5 bases at J, with 14 bases between the two ends. Germline CDR1 reads MNHEY; CDR2 reads SMNVEV (reference sequence).

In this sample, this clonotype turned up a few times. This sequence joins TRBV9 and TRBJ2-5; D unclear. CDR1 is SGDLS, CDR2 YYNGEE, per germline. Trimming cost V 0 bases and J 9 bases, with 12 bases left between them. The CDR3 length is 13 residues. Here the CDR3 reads CASSVDGGVAQYF. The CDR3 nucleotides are TGTGCCAGCAGCGTAGATGGTGGGGTGGCCCAGTACTTC.

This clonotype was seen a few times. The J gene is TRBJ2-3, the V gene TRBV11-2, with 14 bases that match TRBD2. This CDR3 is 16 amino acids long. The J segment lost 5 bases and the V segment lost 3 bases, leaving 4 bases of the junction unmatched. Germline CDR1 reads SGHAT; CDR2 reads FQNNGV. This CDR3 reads CASSFGTSGSIDTQYF. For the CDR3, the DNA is TGTGCCAGCAGCTTTGGGACTAGCGGGAGTATAGATACGCAGTATTTT.

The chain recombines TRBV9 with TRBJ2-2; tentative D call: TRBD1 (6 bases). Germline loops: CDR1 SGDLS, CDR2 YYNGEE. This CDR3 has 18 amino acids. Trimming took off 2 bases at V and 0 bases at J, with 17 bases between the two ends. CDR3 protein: CASSVRLGAPSNTGELFF. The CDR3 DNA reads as TGTGCCAGCAGCGTTAGGCTGGGGGCACCCTCGAACACCGGGGAGCTGTTTTTT.

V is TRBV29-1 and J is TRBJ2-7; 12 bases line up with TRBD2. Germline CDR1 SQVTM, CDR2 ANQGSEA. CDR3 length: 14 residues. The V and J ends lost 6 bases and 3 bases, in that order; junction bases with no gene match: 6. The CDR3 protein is CSVSLAGGFYEQYF. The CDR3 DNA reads TGCAGCGTGTCACTAGCGGGAGGATTCTACGAGCAGTACTTC.

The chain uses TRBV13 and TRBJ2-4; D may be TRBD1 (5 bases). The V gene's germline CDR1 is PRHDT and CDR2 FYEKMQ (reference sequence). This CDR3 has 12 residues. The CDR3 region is CACNLGENIQYF. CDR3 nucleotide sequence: TGTGCTTGCAACTTAGGGGAAAACATTCAGTACTTC.

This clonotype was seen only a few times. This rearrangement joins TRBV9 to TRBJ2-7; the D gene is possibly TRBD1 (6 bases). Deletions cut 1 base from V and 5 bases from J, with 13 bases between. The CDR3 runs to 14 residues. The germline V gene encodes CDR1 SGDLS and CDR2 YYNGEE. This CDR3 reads CASSVQGGGDEQYF. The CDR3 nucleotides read TGTGCCAGCAGCGTACAAGGGGGTGGCGACGAGCAGTACTTC. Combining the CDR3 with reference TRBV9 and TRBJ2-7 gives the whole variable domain DSGVTQTPKHLITATGQRVTLRCSPRSGDLSVYWYQQSLDQGLQFLIQYYNGEERAKGNILERFSAQQFPDLHSELNLSSLELGDSALYFCASSVQGGGDEQYFGPGTRLTVT.

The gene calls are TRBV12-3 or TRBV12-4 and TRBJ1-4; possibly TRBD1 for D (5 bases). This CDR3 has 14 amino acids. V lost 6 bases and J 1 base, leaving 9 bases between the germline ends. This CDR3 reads CASSPTGTNEKLFF. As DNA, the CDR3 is TGTGCCAGCAGCCCTACAGGAACTAATGAAAAACTGTTTTTT.

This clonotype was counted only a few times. In DNA form, the CDR3 reads TGTGCCAGCAGCCAAGCAGCGGATAACACCGGGGAGCTGTTTTTT. This gives the protein CASSQAADNTGELFF. V gene TRBV3-1 combines with J gene TRBJ2-2, with D tentatively TRBD2 (5 bases). The V end was cut by 1 base, the J end by 2 bases, with 8 bases between. The germline CDR1 and CDR2 sequences are LGHDT and YNNKEL (reference sequence). This CDR3 is 15 amino acids long.

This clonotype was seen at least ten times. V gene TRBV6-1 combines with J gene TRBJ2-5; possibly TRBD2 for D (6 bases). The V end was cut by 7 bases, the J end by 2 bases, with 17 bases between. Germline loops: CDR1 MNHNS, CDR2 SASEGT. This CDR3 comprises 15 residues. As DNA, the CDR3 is TGTGCCAGCAAAAATAGCGGAGCCATTCAAGAGACCCAGTACTTC. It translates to CASKNSGAIQETQYF.

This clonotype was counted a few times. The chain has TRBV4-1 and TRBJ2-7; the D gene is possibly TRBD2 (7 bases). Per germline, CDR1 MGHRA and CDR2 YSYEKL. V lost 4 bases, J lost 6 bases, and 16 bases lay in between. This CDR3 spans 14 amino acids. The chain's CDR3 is CASSPWLRGGEQYF. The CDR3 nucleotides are TGCGCCAGCAGCCCATGGTTGAGGGGGGGCGAGCAGTACTTC.

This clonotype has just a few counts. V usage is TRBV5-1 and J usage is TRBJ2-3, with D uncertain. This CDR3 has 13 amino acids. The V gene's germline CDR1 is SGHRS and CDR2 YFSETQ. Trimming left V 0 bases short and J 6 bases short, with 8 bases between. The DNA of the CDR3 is TGCGCCAGCAGCTTGGACCGACCGGATACGCAGTATTTT. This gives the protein CASSLDRPDTQYF.

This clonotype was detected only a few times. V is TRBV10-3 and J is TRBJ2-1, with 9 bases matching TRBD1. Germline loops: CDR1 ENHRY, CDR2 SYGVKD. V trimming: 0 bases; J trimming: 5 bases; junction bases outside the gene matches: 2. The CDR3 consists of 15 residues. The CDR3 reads CAISESGQGNNEQFF. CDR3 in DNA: TGTGCCATCAGTGAGTCAGGACAGGGGAACAATGAGCAGTTCTTC.

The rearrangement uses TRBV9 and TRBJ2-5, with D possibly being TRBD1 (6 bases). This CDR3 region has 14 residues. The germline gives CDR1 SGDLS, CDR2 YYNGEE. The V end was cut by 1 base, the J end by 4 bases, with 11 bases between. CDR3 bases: TGTGCCAGCAGCGTACAGGGGATGGGAGAGACCCAGTACTTC. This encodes CASSVQGMGETQYF.

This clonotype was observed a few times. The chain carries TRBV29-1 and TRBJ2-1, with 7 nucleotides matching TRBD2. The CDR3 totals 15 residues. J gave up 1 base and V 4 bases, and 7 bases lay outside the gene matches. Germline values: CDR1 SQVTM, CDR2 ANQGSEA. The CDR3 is CSVAASGLSYNEQFF. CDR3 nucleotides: TGCAGCGTTGCGGCTAGCGGTCTTTCCTACAATGAGCAGTTCTTC.

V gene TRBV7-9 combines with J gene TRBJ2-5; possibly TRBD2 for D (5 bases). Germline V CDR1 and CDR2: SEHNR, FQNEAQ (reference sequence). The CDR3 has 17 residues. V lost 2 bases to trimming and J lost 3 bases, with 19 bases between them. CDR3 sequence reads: CASSLISSAHGEETQYF. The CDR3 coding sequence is TGTGCCAGCAGCTTAATTTCGAGCGCCCACGGGGAAGAGACCCAGTACTTC.

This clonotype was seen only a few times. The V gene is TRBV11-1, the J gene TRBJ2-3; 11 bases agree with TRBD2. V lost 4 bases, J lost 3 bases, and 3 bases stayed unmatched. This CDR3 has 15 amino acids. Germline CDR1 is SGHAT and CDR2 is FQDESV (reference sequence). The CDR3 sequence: CASSSRLAGTDTQYF. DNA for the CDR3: TGTGCCAGCAGCTCAAGACTAGCGGGGACAGATACGCAGTATTTT.

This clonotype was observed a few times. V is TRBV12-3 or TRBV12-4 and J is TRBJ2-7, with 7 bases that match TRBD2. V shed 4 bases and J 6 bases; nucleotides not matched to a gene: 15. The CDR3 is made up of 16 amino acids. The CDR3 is CASSSSREDRLVEQYF. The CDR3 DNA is TGTGCCAGCAGTTCATCTCGGGAGGATCGTTTGGTCGAGCAGTACTTC.